The clone carrying this TCR beta chain was seen once. This entry belongs to a study of CD8 T cells in Susac syndrome. V dropped 11 bases and J dropped 4 bases, with 11 bases sitting between them. This CDR3 has 12 residues. An amount of RNA that ranged from about 0.45 to 1 ug was reverse transcribed with random hexamers. TCR beta CDR3 was amplified by immunoSEQ multiplex PCR. This amplification extended across 54 Vbeta and 13 Jbeta segments. Using its own MiXCR run on the immunoSEQ multiplex PCR reads, TCRdb lists one record per CDR3 protein. The sample has about 130,000 distinct CDR3 sequences, approximately 95% seen once. The sequenced target, TCR beta, came from blood CD8+ and CD4+ T cells. Bulk CD8+ and CD4+ cells came from magnetic negative isolation; CD8+ TEMRA by FACS.

The sequence was collected from a human donor with Susac syndrome. Input material: CD8+ T cells from PBMCs. The chain carries TRBV12-3 or TRBV12-4 and TRBJ2-2; D perhaps matches TRBD2 (5 bases). The CDR3 is CAGLESTGELFF. DNA for the CDR3: TGTGCCGGACTCGAAAGCACCGGGGAGCTGTTTTTT.